This TCR beta chain was recorded in a study of blood T cell repertoires in COVID-19. The germline gives CDR1 MNHEY, CDR2 SVGAGI. CDR3 length: 13 residues. The V gene end was trimmed by 6 bases and the J gene end by 6 bases; junction bases not matched to a gene: 6. Authors' processing steps: Counts of nucleated cells, estimated from reference gene primer amplification, were obtained. TCRdb's copy holds only in-frame clones and misses some; the assay was immunoSEQ multiplex PCR. That table supplies the V and J calls and clone size; D and trimming were determined from the DNA. The table includes about 360,000 clones, about 87% detected once.

The rearrangement links TRBV6-5 to TRBJ2-3; 7 bases line up with TRBD1. Sequenced sample: peripheral blood. This receptor was obtained from a human donor in a cohort sampled during active COVID-19. The CDR3 here is CASSLDRVDTQYF. DNA for the CDR3: TGTGCCAGCAGCCTAGACAGGGTTGATACGCAGTATTTT.